The present entry profiles one TCR beta chain with its context. The clone's antigen remains unknown. Base quality data are lacking; no much larger clone is found one base away. A distance of 12 bases separates the germline ends of V and J, which lose 4 bases and 2 bases respectively. Including cysteine and phenylalanine, the CDR3 has 15 amino acids. This entry keeps only the CDR3 DNA: 45 bases, framed from base 1. CDR1 MNHEY and CDR2 SVGAGI were looked up in the germline V gene. These data are taken from a study of T cell changes during pregnancy in multiple sclerosis (dated by TCRdb to about 2019). At the level of the whole study: The study looked at changes in the T cell repertoire across pregnancy in women with multiple sclerosis.

To prepare the library, the immunoSEQ multiplex PCR assay was applied. This immuneACCESS table, as held by TCRdb, lists in-frame sequences with V and J called but not all clones. Of the missing ones, under half trace to an unresolved V gene in checked studies; the others have no known cause. Present in this sample are approximately 49,000 clones, 90% of which were seen just once. The ten largest clones add up to 4.5% to 5.5% of the sample. Sequences were derived from peripheral blood, sampled after pregnancy. The rearranged segments are TRBV6-5 and TRBJ1-5, with TRBD1 perhaps the D gene, on 6 matching bases. This TCR came from a female donor in good health, enrolled as a control in a pregnancy study. The DNA sequence reads TGTGCCAGCAGTTGGCAGGGGTCAGGCAATCAGCCCCAGCATTTT. It codes for CASSWQGSGNQPQHF.